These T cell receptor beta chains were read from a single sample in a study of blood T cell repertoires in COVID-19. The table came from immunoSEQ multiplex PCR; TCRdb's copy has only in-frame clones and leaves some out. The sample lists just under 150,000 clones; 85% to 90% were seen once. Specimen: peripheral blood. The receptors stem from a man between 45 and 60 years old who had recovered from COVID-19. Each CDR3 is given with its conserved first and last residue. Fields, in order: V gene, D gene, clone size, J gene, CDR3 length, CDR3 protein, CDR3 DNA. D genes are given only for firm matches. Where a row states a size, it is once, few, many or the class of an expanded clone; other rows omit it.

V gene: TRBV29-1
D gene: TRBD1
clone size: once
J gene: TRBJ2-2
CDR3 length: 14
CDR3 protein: CSVDGQGGTGELFF
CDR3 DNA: TGCAGCGTTGACGGACAGGGAGGCACCGGGGAGCTGTTTTTT

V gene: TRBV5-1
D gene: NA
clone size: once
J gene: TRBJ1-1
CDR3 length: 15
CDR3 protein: CASSLGGGSHTEAFF
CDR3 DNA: TGCGCCAGCAGCTTGGGAGGAGGGTCTCACACTGAAGCTTTCTTT

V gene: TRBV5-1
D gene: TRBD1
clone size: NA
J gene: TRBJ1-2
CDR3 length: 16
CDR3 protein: CASSLLRDRSPYGYTF
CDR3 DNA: TGCGCCAGCAGCTTGCTTAGGGACAGATCCCCCTACGGCTACACCTTC

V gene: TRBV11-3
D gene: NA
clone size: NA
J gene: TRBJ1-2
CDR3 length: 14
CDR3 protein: CASSPSTGNYGYTF
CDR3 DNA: TGTGCCAGCAGCCCGAGTACAGGGAACTATGGCTACACCTTC

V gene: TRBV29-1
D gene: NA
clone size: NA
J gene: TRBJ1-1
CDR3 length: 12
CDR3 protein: CSVAHINTEAFF
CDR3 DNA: TGCAGCGTTGCGCACATCAACACTGAAGCTTTCTTT

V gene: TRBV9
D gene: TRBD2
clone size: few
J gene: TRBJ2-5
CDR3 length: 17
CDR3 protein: CASSFSGTSGGEETQYF
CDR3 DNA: TGTGCCAGCAGCTTCAGCGGGACTAGCGGGGGGGAGGAGACCCAGTACTTC

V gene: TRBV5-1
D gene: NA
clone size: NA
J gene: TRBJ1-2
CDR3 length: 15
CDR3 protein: CASSLVPQWGGGYTF
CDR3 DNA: TGCGCCAGCAGCTTGGTCCCTCAATGGGGCGGAGGCTACACCTTC

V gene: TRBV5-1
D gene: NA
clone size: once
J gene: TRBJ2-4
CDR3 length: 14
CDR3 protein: CASSLVGGPDIQYF
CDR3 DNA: TGCGCCAGCAGCTTGGTAGGGGGACCGGACATTCAGTACTTC

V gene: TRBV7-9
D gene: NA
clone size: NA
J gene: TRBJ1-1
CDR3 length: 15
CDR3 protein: CASSAPGTGGTEAFF
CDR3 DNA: TGTGCCAGCAGCGCTCCGGGGACTGGGGGCACTGAAGCTTTCTTT

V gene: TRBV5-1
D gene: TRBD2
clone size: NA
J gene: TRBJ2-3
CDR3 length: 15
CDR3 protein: CASSLTSGETDTQYF
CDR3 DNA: TGCGCCAGCAGCTTGACTAGCGGGGAAACAGATACGCAGTATTTT

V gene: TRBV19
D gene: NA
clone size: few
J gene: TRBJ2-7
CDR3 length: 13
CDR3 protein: CASSTTATYEQYF
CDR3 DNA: TGTGCCAGTAGTACCACAGCAACCTACGAGCAGTACTTC

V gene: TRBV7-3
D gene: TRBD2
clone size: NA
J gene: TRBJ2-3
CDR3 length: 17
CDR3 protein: CASSLGVAGPKGDTQYF
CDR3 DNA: TGTGCCAGCAGCTTAGGAGTAGCGGGGCCAAAAGGAGATACGCAGTATTTT

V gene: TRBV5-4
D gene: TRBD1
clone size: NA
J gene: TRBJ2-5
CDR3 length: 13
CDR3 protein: CASSADREETQYF
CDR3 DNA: TGTGCCAGCAGCGCGGACAGGGAAGAGACCCAGTACTTC

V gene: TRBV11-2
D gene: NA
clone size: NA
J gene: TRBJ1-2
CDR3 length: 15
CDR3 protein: CASSPYAVGNYGYTF
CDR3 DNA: TGTGCCAGCAGCCCGTACGCGGTTGGGAACTATGGCTACACCTTC

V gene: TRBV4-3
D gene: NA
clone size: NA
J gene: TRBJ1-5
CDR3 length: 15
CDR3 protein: CASSQDLAGPQPQHF
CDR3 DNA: TGCGCCAGCAGCCAAGATCTGGCAGGGCCCCAGCCCCAGCATTTT

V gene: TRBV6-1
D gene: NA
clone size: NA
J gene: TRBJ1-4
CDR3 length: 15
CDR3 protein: CASSEVSAGNEKLFF
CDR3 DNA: TGTGCCAGCAGTGAAGTTAGTGCGGGAAATGAAAAACTGTTTTTT

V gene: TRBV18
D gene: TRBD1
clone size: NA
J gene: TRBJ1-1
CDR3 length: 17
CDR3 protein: CASSPRIGTDMNTEAFF
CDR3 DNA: TGTGCCAGCTCACCTAGAATTGGGACAGATATGAACACTGAAGCTTTCTTT

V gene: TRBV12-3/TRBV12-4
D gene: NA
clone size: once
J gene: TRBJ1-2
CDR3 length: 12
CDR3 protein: CASSFPSYGYTF
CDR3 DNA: TGTGCCAGCAGTTTTCCGAGCTATGGCTACACCTTC

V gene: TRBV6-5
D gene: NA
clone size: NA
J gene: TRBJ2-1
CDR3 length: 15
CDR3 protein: CASSLGYFQYNEQFF
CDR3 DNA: TGTGCCAGCAGTCTAGGCTATTTTCAATACAATGAGCAGTTCTTC

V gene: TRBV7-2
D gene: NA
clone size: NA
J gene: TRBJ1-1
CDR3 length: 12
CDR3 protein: CASSPGITEAFF
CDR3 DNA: TGTGCCAGCAGCCCAGGGATCACTGAAGCTTTCTTT

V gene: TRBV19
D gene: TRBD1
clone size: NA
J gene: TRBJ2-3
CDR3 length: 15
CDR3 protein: CASSSRDSPTDTQYF
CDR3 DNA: TGTGCCAGTAGTTCCCGGGACAGCCCCACAGATACGCAGTATTTT

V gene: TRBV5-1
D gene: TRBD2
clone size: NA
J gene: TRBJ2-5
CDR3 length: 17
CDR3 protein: CASSLEGTSGGQETQYF
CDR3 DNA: TGCGCCAGCAGCTTGGAAGGGACTAGCGGGGGACAAGAGACCCAGTACTTC

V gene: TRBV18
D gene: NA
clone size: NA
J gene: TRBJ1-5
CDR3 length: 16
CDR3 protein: CASSPYVGGEGQPQHF
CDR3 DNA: TGTGCCAGCTCACCCTACGTGGGGGGGGAGGGTCAGCCCCAGCATTTT

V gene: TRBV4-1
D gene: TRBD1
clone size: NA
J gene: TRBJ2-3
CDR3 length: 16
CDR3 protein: CASSPPGQKPTDTQYF
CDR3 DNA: TGCGCCAGCAGCCCACCGGGACAGAAACCCACAGATACGCAGTATTTT

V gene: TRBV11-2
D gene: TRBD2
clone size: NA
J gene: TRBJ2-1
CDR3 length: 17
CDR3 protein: CASSLARTSGGANEQFF
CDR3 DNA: TGTGCCAGCAGCTTAGCCCGGACTAGCGGGGGGGCCAATGAGCAGTTCTTC

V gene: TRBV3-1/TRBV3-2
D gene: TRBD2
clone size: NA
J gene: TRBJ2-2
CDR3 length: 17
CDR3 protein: CASSQGRIAGGTGELFF
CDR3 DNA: TGTGCCAGCAGCCAAGGAAGGATAGCGGGGGGCACCGGGGAGCTGTTTTTT

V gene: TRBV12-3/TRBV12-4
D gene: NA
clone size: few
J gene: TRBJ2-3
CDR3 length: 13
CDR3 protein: CASSFGSTDTQYF
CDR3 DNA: TGTGCCAGCAGTTTCGGTAGCACAGATACGCAGTATTTT

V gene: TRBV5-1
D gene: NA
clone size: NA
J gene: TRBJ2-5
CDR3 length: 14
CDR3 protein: CASSLEAGLETQYF
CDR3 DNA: TGCGCCAGCAGCTTGGAGGCAGGTTTGGAGACCCAGTACTTC

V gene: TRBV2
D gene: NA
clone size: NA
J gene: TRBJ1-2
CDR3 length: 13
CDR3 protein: CASRSQKMDGYTF
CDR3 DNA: TGTGCCAGCAGATCACAGAAGATGGATGGCTACACCTTC

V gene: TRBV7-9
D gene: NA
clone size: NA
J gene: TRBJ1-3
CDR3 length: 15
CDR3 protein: CASSLDLRVGNTIYF
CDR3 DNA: TGTGCCAGCAGCTTAGACCTCAGGGTTGGAAACACCATATATTTT

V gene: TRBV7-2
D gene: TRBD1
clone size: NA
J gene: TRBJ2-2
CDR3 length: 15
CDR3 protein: CASSLRQGAAGELFF
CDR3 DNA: TGTGCCAGCAGCTTAAGACAGGGGGCTGCCGGGGAGCTGTTTTTT

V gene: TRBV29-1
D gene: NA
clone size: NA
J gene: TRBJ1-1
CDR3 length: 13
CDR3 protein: CSVVSGENTEAFF
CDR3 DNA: TGCAGCGTTGTATCAGGGGAGAACACTGAAGCTTTCTTT

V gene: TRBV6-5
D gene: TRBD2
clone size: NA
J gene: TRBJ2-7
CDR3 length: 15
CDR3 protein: CASSARGARSYEQYF
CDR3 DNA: TGTGCCAGCAGCGCGCGGGGGGCCAGATCCTACGAGCAGTACTTC

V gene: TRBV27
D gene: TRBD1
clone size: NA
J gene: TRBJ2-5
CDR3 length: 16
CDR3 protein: CASSSPGTGGVETQYF
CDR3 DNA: TGTGCCAGCTCATCTCCCGGGACAGGGGGCGTAGAGACCCAGTACTTC

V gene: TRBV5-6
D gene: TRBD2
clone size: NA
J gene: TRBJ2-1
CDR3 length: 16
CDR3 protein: CASSVPGTSNYNEQFF
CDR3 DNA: TGTGCCAGCAGCGTCCCCGGGACTAGCAACTACAATGAGCAGTTCTTC

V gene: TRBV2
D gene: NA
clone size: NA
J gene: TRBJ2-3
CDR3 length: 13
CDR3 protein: CASTSWATDTQYF
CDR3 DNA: TGTGCCAGCACCAGCTGGGCCACAGATACGCAGTATTTT

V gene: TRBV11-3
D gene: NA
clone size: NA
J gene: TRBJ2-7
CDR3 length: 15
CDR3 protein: CASSLGGGASYEQYF
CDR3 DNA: TGTGCCAGCAGCTTAGGGGGCGGAGCCTCCTACGAGCAGTACTTC

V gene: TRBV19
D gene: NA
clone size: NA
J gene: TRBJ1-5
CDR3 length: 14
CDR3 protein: CASTDGSTNQPQHF
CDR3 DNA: TGTGCCAGTACTGACGGGTCGACTAATCAGCCCCAGCATTTT

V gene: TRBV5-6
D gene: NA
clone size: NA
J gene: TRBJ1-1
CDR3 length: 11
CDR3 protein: CASGGASEAFF
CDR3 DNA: TGTGCCAGCGGGGGCGCCTCTGAAGCTTTCTTT

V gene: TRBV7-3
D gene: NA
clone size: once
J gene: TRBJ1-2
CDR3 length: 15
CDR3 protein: CASSLTRTANYGYTF
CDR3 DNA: TGTGCCAGCAGCTTAACCAGGACAGCTAACTATGGCTACACCTTC

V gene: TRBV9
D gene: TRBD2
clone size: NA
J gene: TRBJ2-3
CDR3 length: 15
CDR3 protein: CASSGRTSPTDTQYF
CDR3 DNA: TGTGCCAGCAGCGGGAGGACTAGCCCCACAGATACGCAGTATTTT

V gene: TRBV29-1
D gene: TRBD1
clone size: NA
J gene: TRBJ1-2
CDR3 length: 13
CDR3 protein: CSVEDQGAGGYTF
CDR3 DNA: TGCAGCGTTGAAGATCAGGGGGCGGGTGGCTACACCTTC

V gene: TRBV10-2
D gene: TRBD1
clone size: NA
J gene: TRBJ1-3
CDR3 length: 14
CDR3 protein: CASSTGGAGNTIYF
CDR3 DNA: TGCGCCAGCAGCACAGGGGGCGCTGGAAACACCATATATTTT

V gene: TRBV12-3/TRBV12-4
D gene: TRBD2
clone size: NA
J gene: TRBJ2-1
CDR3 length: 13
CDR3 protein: CASTGLAGGEQFF
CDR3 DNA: TGTGCCAGCACAGGACTAGCGGGGGGTGAGCAGTTCTTC

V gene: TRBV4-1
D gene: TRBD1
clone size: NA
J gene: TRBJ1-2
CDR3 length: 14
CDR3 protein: CASSQPQGNYGYTF
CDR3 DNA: TGCGCCAGCAGCCAACCACAGGGGAACTATGGCTACACCTTC

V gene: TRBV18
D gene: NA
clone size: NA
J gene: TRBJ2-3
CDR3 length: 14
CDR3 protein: CASSPGGSTDTQYF
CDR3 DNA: TGTGCCAGCTCACCAGGAGGCTCCACAGATACGCAGTATTTT

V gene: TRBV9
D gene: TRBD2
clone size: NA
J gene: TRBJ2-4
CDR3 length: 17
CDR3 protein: CASSVAGAGGGRNIQYF
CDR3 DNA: TGTGCCAGCAGCGTAGCTGGAGCGGGGGGCGGTAGAAACATTCAGTACTTC

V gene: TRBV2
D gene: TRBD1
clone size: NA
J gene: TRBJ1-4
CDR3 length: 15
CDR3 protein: CASWDPGTGDEKLFF
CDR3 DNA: TGTGCCAGCTGGGATCCCGGGACAGGGGATGAAAAACTGTTTTTT

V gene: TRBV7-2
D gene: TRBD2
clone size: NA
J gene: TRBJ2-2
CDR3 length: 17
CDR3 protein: CASSLRSGGTNTGELFF
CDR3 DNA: TGTGCCAGCAGCTTAAGAAGCGGGGGCACGAACACCGGGGAGCTGTTTTTT

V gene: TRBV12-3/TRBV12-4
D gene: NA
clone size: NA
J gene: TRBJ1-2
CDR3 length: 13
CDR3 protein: CASRGLGGSGYTF
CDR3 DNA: TGTGCCAGCAGGGGCCTGGGGGGAAGTGGCTACACCTTC

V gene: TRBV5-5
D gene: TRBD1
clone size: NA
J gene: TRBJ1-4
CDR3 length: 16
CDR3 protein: CASSLNPGQGGEKLFF
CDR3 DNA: TGTGCCAGCAGCCTTAACCCGGGACAGGGGGGTGAAAAACTGTTTTTT

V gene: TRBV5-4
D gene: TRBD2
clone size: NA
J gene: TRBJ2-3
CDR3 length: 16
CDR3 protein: CASSLGSASGLDTQYF
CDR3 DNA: TGTGCCAGCAGCTTGGGTTCGGCTAGCGGGTTAGATACGCAGTATTTT

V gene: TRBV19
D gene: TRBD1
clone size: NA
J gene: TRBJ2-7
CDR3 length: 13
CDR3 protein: CASKGQTNFEQYF
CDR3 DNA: TGTGCCAGTAAGGGACAGACCAACTTCGAGCAGTACTTC